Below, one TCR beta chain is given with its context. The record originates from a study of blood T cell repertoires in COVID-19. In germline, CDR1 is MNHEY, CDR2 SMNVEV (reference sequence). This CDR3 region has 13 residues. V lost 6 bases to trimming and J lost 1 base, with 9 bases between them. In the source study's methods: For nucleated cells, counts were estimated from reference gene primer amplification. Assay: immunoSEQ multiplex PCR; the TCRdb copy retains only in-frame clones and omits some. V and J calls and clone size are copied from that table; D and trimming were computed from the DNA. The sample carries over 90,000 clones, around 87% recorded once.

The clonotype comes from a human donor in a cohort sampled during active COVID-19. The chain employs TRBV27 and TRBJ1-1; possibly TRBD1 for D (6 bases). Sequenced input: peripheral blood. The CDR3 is CASRDRKNTEAFF. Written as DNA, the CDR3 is TGTGCCAGCAGAGACAGGAAGAACACTGAAGCTTTCTTT.